This T cell receptor (beta chain) appears in the sequencing data of a study of control samples from healthy donors and cancer patients. Profiled with immunoSEQ multiplex PCR; TCRdb holds only in-frame clones, not every one. The table lists about 150,000 clones, approximately 93% of them singletons. The sample consisted of blood. The clonotype was recovered from a man aged 50 to 60 in good health.

The CDR3 sequence is CASSITGTHYNEQFF. CDR3 DNA sequence: TGTGCCAGTAGTATAACCGGGACACACTACAATGAGCAGTTCTTC. J is TRBJ2-1 and V is TRBV19; the D gene is possibly TRBD1 (6 bases). CDR3 length equals 15 residues. Trimming stripped 2 bases from V and 3 bases from J, with 11 bases between. The V gene's germline CDR1 is LNHDA and CDR2 SQIVND (reference sequence).